The 30 T cell receptor beta chains below all came from one sample that was sequenced in a study of T cell repertoires in cytomegalovirus infection. No antigen has been identified for these receptors. Each CDR3 protein is one row after TCRdb ran MiXCR on the reads. The profile covers a few hundred thousand distinct CDR3 sequences, with approximately 40% appearing a single time and more than 40% taken by the ten largest. The sample here was cultured PBMCs, taken from culture after CMV antigen stimulation. Receptors originate from a human donor in good health (CMV status not recorded). Some clones in this sample may be carry-over from other donors' samples.

This clonotype was counted between two and nine times. This sequence joins TRBV19 and TRBJ2-7, with 10 nucleotides matching TRBD1. The CDR3 extends over 13 amino acids. Germline V gives CDR1 LNHDA, CDR2 SQIVND (reference sequence). V shed 5 bases, J shed 7 bases, and the junction held 5 bases outside the gene matches. As DNA, the CDR3 is TGTGCCAGTAGTGACAGGGGGCTGGGTGAGCAGTACTTC. Residues: CASSDRGLGEQYF.

This clonotype showed up just a few times. In DNA form, the CDR3 reads TGTGCCGGGCAACAACTAGCCCGATACAATGAGCAGTTCTTC. This translates into CAGQQLARYNEQFF. The chain links TRBV30 to TRBJ2-1; perhaps TRBD2 as D (6 bases). CDR1 is GTSNPN and CDR2 is SVGIG in the germline V gene (reference sequence). Trimming left V 8 bases short and J 4 bases short, with 18 bases between. The CDR3 totals 14 residues. Supplemented by reference TRBV30 and TRBJ2-1, the full variable domain reads SQTIHQWPATLVQPVGSPLSLECTVEGTSNPNLYWYRQAAGRGLQLLFYSVGIGQISSEVPQNLSASRPQDRQFILSSKKLLLSDSGFYLCAGQQLARYNEQFFGPGTRLTVL.

The chain links TRBV10-3 to TRBJ2-7; TRBD2 matches at 7 bases. The ends lost 4 bases at V and 7 bases at J; junction bases unmatched: 10. The CDR3 is 14 amino acids. Germline CDR1 is ENHRY and CDR2 is SYGVKD. CDR3: CAISGQAGKGEQYF. Written as DNA, the CDR3 is TGTGCCATCAGTGGTCAAGCGGGAAAGGGGGAGCAGTACTTC.

V is TRBV20-1 and J is TRBJ1-1, with a tentative D call TRBD1 (6 bases). The CDR3 has 13 residues. The germline V gene has CDR1 DFQATT and CDR2 SNEGSKA (reference sequence). The germline V and J ends were trimmed by 4 bases and 6 bases, with 15 bases remaining between them. CDR3 DNA: TGCAGTGCTACCCCTCAGACAGGTCCTGAAGCTTTCTTT. Its translation: CSATPQTGPEAFF.

The J gene is TRBJ1-5, the V gene TRBV7-2; TRBD1 matches at 10 bases. The ends lost 3 bases at V and 7 bases at J; junction bases unmatched: 9. Germline CDR1 and CDR2: SGHTA and FQGNSA. CDR3 length equals 16 residues. The CDR3 nucleotides are TGTGCCAGCAGCTTGGGAGCCGGGACAGGGGTGCAGCCCCAGCATTTT. It is translated as CASSLGAGTGVQPQHF.

This clonotype is a singleton in its sample. The V and J genes are TRBV7-2 and TRBJ1-6; no firm D call. V lost 2 bases to trimming and J lost 9 bases, with 8 bases between them. This CDR3 is 13 amino acids long. Looked up from germline, CDR1 is SGHTA and CDR2 is FQGNSA. CDR3 sequence reads: CASSLFSGSPLHF. CDR3 coding DNA: TGTGCCAGCAGCTTATTCTCGGGTTCACCCCTCCACTTT.

This clonotype turned up a few times. The chain is built from TRBV12-3 or TRBV12-4 and TRBJ1-5; D possibly corresponds to TRBD1 (5 bases). V dropped 6 bases and J dropped 2 bases, with 8 bases sitting between them. This CDR3 is 13 amino acids long. CDR3 bases: TGTGCCAGCAGCGGGACGGGCAATCAGCCCCAGCATTTT. Its protein product is CASSGTGNQPQHF.

The rearrangement uses TRBV7-2 and TRBJ1-5; D ambiguous. V shed 4 bases and J shed 6 bases, with 10 bases lying between them. The length of the CDR3 is 13 residues. Germline V gene sequence: CDR1 SGHTA, CDR2 FQGNSA. CDR3 bases: TGTGCCAGCAGCTCCACCCCCGTTCAGCCCCAGCATTTT. As protein: CASSSTPVQPQHF. Full variable domain (remainder filled in from reference TRBV7-2 and TRBJ1-5): GAGVSQSPSNKVTEKGKDVELRCDPISGHTALYWYRQSLGQGLEFLIYFQGNSAPDKSGLPSDRFSAERTGGSVSTLTIQRTQQEDSAVYLCASSSTPVQPQHFGDGTRLSIL.

The chain joins TRBV5-1 to TRBJ1-1, with D possibly being TRBD1 (6 bases). From germline, CDR1 is SGHRS and CDR2 YFSETQ. CDR3 length equals 16 residues. V dropped 1 base and J dropped 4 bases, with 17 bases sitting between them. As DNA, the CDR3 is TGCGCCAGCAGCTTGCGATCTGGGGGCGCGGGCACTGAAGCTTTCTTT. This sequence encodes CASSLRSGGAGTEAFF. The variable domain in full, with the rest retrieved from reference TRBV5-1 and TRBJ1-1, is KAGVTQTPRYLIKTRGQQVTLSCSPISGHRSVSWYQQTPGQGLQFLFEYFSETQRNKGNFPGRFSGRQFSNSRSEMNVSTLELGDSALYLCASSLRSGGAGTEAFFGQGTRLTVV.

The rearrangement uses TRBV7-9 and TRBJ2-1; the D gene is possibly TRBD2 (6 bases). V lost 3 bases to trimming and J lost 13 bases, with 13 bases between them. Germline CDR1 is SEHNR and CDR2 is FQNEAQ (reference sequence). The CDR3 is 12 residues long. CDR3 DNA sequence: TGTGCCAGCAGCTTTACGGGAGCCCTACAGTTCTTC. Translation gives CASSFTGALQFF. Filled out from reference TRBV7-9 and TRBJ2-1, the complete variable domain reads DTGVSQNPRHKITKRGQNVTFRCDPISEHNRLYWYRQTLGQGPEFLTYFQNEAQLEKSRLLSDRFSAERPKGSFSTLEIQRTEQGDSAMYLCASSFTGALQFFGPGTRLTVL.

The V gene is TRBV18, the J gene TRBJ2-7; D may be TRBD1 (5 bases). The germline CDR1 and CDR2 sequences are KGHSH and LQKENI. Deletions cut 6 bases from V and 6 bases from J, with 15 bases between. The CDR3 covers 13 residues. CDR3 amino acids: CASSPRAGAEQYF. The CDR3 nucleotides read TGTGCCAGCTCCCCCAGGGCCGGCGCCGAGCAGTACTTC.

The chain combines TRBV6-1 with TRBJ1-2, with D maybe TRBD1 (6 bases). Germline V gene sequence: CDR1 MNHNS, CDR2 SASEGT. The CDR3 consists of 13 residues. Trimming shortened V by 4 bases and J by 3 bases, and 9 bases separated the two germline ends. The CDR3 coding sequence is TGTGCCAGCAGTGGGGGACACCACTATGGCTACACCTTC. It specifies CASSGGHHYGYTF.

There are many counts of this clonotype. The V gene is TRBV7-2, the J gene TRBJ1-2; the D is unclear. The V end was cut by 0 bases, the J end by 7 bases, with 9 bases between. The CDR3 runs 13 residues. The germline V gene encodes CDR1 SGHTA and CDR2 FQGNSA. The CDR3 protein is CASSLAREGGYTF. The CDR3 coding sequence is TGTGCCAGCAGCTTAGCACGGGAGGGTGGCTACACCTTC.

The chain links TRBV7-9 to TRBJ2-2, with D possibly matching TRBD1 (6 bases). V shed 8 bases and J shed 1 base, with 11 bases lying between them. Germline CDR1 is SEHNR and CDR2 is FQNEAQ (reference sequence). This CDR3 is 14 amino acids long. The chain's CDR3 is CASARGRNTGELFF. CDR3 in DNA: TGTGCCAGCGCCAGGGGCAGGAACACCGGGGAGCTGTTTTTT.

The sample holds a few counts of this clonotype. The chain has TRBV20-1 and TRBJ2-2; 10 bases are a match to TRBD2. V lost 0 bases and J lost 7; bases outside the gene matches: 5. The germline CDR1 and CDR2 sequences are DFQATT and SNEGSKA (reference sequence). This CDR3 region has 15 residues. CDR3 amino acids: CSARDPLAGDGELFF. CDR3 DNA sequence: TGCAGTGCTAGAGATCCCCTAGCGGGGGACGGGGAGCTGTTTTTT.

This clonotype was seen a few times. The chain has TRBV2 and TRBJ1-6, with 7 bases that match TRBD1. The junction had 6 bases not matched to a gene; V was cut back by 6 bases and J by 7 bases. In germline, CDR1 is SNHLY, CDR2 FYNNEI. CDR3 length: 14 residues. The CDR3 nucleotides are TGTGCCAGCAGGCCGGACAGGTCGAATTCACCCCTCCACTTT. It yields the protein CASRPDRSNSPLHF.

The V call is TRBV7-2, the J call TRBJ2-5, with TRBD2 identical over 7 bases. Losses at the gene ends were 5 bases for V and 2 bases for J; bases not matched to a gene: 8. CDR3 length: 15 amino acids. Germline loops: CDR1 SGHTA, CDR2 FQGNSA. The CDR3 loop reads CASSAPREGQETQYF. In DNA form, the CDR3 reads TGTGCCAGCAGCGCCCCCAGGGAGGGTCAAGAGACCCAGTACTTC.

Concerning this clonotype: Germline is not matched at one junction end, which may reflect a read error. This chain joins TRBV7-9 and TRBJ1-1, with TRBD1 identical over 8 bases. This CDR3 contains 17 residues. CDR1 and CDR2 from the germline V gene are SEHNR and FQNEAQ (reference sequence). The CDR3 spells CASSSSGQAGQNTEACF. DNA for the CDR3: TGTGCCAGCAGCTCCTCGGGACAGGCGGGACAGAACACTGAAGCTTGCTTT.

This clonotype occurred a few times. The CDR3 region is CASSSGFFSTDTQYF. In DNA form, the CDR3 reads TGTGCCAGCAGCTCCGGGTTTTTTAGCACAGATACGCAGTATTTT. The rearrangement uses TRBV7-2 and TRBJ2-3, with D unresolved. This CDR3 region has 15 residues. V lost 4 bases, J lost 0 bases, and 11 bases lay in between. CDR1 is SGHTA, CDR2 FQGNSA, per germline.

This clonotype was seen only a few times. This chain links TRBV19 with TRBJ2-7; tentatively, D is TRBD1 (6 bases). The CDR3 spans 14 residues. Per germline, CDR1 LNHDA and CDR2 SQIVND (reference sequence). V was trimmed by 4 bases and J by 5 bases, leaving 15 bases between them. The DNA of the CDR3 is TGTGCCAGTAGTAAACCTACAGGGTTCCACGAGCAGTACTTC. Translation gives CASSKPTGFHEQYF. Together with reference TRBV19 and TRBJ2-7, the CDR3 gives the full variable domain: DGGITQSPKYLFRKEGQNVTLSCEQNLNHDAMYWYRQDPGQGLRLIYYSQIVNDFQKGDIAEGYSVSREKKESFPLTVTSAQKNPTAFYLCASSKPTGFHEQYFGPGTRLTVT.

This clonotype has more than one count but fewer than ten. The V call is TRBV23-1, the J call TRBJ2-7; 8 positions match TRBD1. TRBV23-1 is reported as an ORF; its role is uncertain. With V trimmed by 0 bases and J by 2 bases, 24 bases remained unmatched. The CDR3 is 22 residues long. CDR3 sequence: CASSQSVVPQGALPLATYEQYF. The CDR3 nucleotides read TGCGCCAGCAGTCAATCTGTTGTTCCGCAGGGGGCGCTCCCCCTAGCAACCTACGAGCAGTACTTC.

This chain connects TRBV20-1 to TRBJ1-2; the match to TRBD1 covers 7 bases. From germline, CDR1 is DFQATT and CDR2 SNEGSKA (reference sequence). CDR3 length: 12 residues. CDR3: CSSTGTEYGYTF. The CDR3 DNA sequence: TGCAGCTCTACCGGGACAGAGTATGGCTACACCTTC.

The J gene is TRBJ2-3, the V gene TRBV19; TRBD1 matches at 8 bases. The CDR3 is made up of 14 amino acids. The germline CDR1 and CDR2 sequences are LNHDA and SQIVND (reference sequence). V shed 10 bases and J 3 bases; nucleotides not matched to a gene: 9. CDR3 sequence (DNA): TGTGCCATAGCCGACAGGGGAGGTACAGATACGCAGTATTTT. It specifies CAIADRGGTDTQYF.

The chain employs TRBV11-3 and TRBJ2-5; D is tentatively TRBD1 or TRBD2 (5 bases each). Trimming removed 4 bases at V and 6 bases at J, with 12 bases between. The CDR3 is 13 amino acids. CDR1 and CDR2 from the germline V gene are SGHNT and YENEEA. The CDR3 nucleotides are TGTGCCAGCAGCTCGGCCGGGACGCAGACCCAGTACTTC. Translated: CASSSAGTQTQYF.

The sample holds a few counts of this clonotype. The CDR3 is CSARSGTSTDTQYF. The CDR3 DNA sequence: TGCAGTGCTAGATCGGGGACTAGCACAGATACGCAGTATTTT. This sequence joins TRBV20-1 and TRBJ2-3; tentative D call: TRBD2 (6 bases). Trimming took off 2 bases at V and 0 bases at J, with 9 bases between the two ends. The germline V gene has CDR1 DFQATT and CDR2 SNEGSKA (reference sequence). This CDR3 has 14 amino acids.

The rearrangement links TRBV15 to TRBJ2-3; 11 bases match TRBD2. After removal of 3 bases from V and 3 bases from J, the junction contained 8 bases not matched to a gene. This CDR3 comprises 17 residues. Germline V gives CDR1 LNHNV, CDR2 YYDKDF (reference sequence). The CDR3 coding sequence is TGTGCCACCAGCAGCCAACCCGGGACTAGCGGTACAGATACGCAGTATTTT. Translating gives CATSSQPGTSGTDTQYF. Complete variable domain (other parts from reference TRBV15 and TRBJ2-3): DAMVIQNPRYQVTQFGKPVTLSCSQTLNHNVMYWYQQKSSQAPKLLFHYYDKDFNNEADTPDNFQSRRPNTSFCFLDIRSPGLGDTAMYLCATSSQPGTSGTDTQYFGPGTRLTVL.

The rearrangement joins TRBV25-1 to TRBJ2-3; weak D call: TRBD1 (5 bases). Trimming cost V 8 bases and J 4 bases, with 16 bases left between them. The CDR3 is 14 residues long. Germline V gene data show CDR1 as MGHDK and CDR2 as SYGVNS. For the CDR3, the DNA is TGTGCCAGCTCTGACAGCAGGTTACCAGATACGCAGTATTTT. Its translation: CASSDSRLPDTQYF.

This clonotype has a handful of counts. V usage is TRBV7-9 and J usage is TRBJ2-7; TRBD1 is a possible D gene (5 bases). V was clipped by 6 bases and J by 2 bases, with 17 bases between them. Germline CDR1 reads SEHNR; CDR2 reads FQNEAQ (reference sequence). The CDR3 contains 15 residues. CDR3 bases: TGTGCCAGCAGTTTCGGTCAGGGATCCACCTACGAGCAGTACTTC. Translating it yields CASSFGQGSTYEQYF.

Only a few counts were recorded for this clonotype. This chain links TRBV12-3 or TRBV12-4 with TRBJ1-2; no clear D. The CDR3 covers 12 residues. The V end lost 5 bases, the J end lost 8 bases, and 12 bases lay between the germline ends. CDR3 DNA: TGTGCCAGCAGTCCGTCCGGTCGGGGCTACACCTTC. It encodes CASSPSGRGYTF.

This clonotype occurred a few times. This chain connects TRBV6-2 or TRBV6-3 to TRBJ1-2; D uncertain. The V gene lost 6 bases and the J gene lost 7 bases, with 24 bases spanning the gap. Germline CDR1 MNHEY, CDR2 SVGEGT. The CDR3 is 16 residues long. CDR3 sequence (DNA): TGTGCCAGCAGGGAAAGGTTGGAGGGAGAACTACTTGGCTACACCTTC. Translating gives CASRERLEGELLGYTF.